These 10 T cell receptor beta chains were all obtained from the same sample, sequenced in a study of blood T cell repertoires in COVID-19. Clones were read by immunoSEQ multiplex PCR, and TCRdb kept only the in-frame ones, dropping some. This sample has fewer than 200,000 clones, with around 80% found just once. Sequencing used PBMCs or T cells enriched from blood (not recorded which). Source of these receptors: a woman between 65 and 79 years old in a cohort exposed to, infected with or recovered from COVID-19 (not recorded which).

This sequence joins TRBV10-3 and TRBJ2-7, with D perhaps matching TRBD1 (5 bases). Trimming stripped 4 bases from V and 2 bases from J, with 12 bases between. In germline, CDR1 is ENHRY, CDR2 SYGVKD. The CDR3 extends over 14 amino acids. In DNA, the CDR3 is TGTGCCATCAGTGTAGGGGTAGCCGCCTACGAGCAGTACTTC. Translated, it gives CAISVGVAAYEQYF.

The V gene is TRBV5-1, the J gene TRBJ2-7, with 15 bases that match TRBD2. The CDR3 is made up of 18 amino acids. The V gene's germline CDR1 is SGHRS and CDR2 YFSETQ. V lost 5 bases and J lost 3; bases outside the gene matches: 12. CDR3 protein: CASRRTSGRAPAYYEQYF. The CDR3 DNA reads TGCGCCAGCAGACGGACTAGCGGGAGGGCCCCCGCATACTACGAGCAGTACTTC.

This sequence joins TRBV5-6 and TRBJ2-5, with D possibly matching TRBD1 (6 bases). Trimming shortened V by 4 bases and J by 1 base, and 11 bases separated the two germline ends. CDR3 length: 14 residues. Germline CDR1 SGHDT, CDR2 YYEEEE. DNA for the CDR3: TGTGCCAGCAGCCGGGCGGACAGCCAAGAGACCCAGTACTTC. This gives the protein CASSRADSQETQYF.

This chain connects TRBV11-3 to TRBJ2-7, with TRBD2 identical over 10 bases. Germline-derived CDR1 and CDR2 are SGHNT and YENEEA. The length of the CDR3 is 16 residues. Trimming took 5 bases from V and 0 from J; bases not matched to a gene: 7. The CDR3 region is CASSIMVAGGSYEQYF. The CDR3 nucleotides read TGTGCCAGCAGCATTATGGTAGCGGGGGGCTCCTACGAGCAGTACTTC.

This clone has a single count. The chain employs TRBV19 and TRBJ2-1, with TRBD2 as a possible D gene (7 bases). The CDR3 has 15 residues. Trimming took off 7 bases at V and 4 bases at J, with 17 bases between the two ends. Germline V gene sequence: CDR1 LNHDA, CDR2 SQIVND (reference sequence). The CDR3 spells CASTSGEGGYNEQFF. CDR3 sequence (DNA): TGTGCCAGTACCTCCGGAGAGGGGGGGTACAATGAGCAGTTCTTC.

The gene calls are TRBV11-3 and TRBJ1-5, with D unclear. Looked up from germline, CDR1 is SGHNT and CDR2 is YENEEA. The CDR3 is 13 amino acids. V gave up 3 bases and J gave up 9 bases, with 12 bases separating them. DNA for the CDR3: TGTGCCAGCAGCTTGACCGGCGGAGCGCCCCAGCATTTT. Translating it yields CASSLTGGAPQHF.

The CDR3 spells CASVGMGRGQETQYF. CDR3 DNA: TGTGCCAGCGTGGGAATGGGCAGGGGCCAAGAGACCCAGTACTTC. The chain has TRBV28 and TRBJ2-5, with D perhaps TRBD1 (6 bases). The CDR3 contains 15 residues. With 8 bases removed from V and 1 base from J, the gap between germline ends came to 17 bases. Per the germline V gene, CDR1 is MDHEN and CDR2 is SYDVKM.

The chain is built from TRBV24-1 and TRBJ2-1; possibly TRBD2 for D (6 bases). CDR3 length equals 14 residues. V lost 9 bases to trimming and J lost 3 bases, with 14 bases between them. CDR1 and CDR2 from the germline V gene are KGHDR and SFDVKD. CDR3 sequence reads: CATAPRESYNEQFF. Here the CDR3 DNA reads TGTGCCACCGCGCCACGGGAGAGCTACAATGAGCAGTTCTTC.

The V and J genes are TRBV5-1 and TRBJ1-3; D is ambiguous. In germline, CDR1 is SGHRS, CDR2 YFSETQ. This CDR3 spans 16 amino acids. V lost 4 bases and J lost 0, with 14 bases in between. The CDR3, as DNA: TGCGCCAGCAGCCTCGGAGCTCCGACCTCTGGAAACACCATATATTTT. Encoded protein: CASSLGAPTSGNTIYF.

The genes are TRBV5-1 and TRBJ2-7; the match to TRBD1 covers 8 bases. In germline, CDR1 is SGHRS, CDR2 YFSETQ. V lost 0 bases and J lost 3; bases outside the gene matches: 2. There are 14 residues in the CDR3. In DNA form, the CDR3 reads TGCGCCAGCAGCTTGGTCACAGGGGGCTACGAGCAGTACTTC. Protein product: CASSLVTGGYEQYF.